The 19 T cell receptor beta chains given below trace back to one sample, sequenced in a study of T cell changes during pregnancy in multiple sclerosis. The protocol was immunoSEQ multiplex PCR, while the TCRdb copy is restricted to in-frame clones and leaves out a portion. The sample yields 70,000 or so clones, 85% to 95% seen once. The sequencing used CD4+ T cells from peripheral blood mononuclear cells, collected after pregnancy. The receptors shown here come from a female donor with multiple sclerosis, enrolled in a pregnancy study.

The chain combines TRBV7-6 with TRBJ2-7, with 7 bases matching TRBD2. The CDR3 consists of 15 residues. Germline assignment: CDR1 SGHVS and CDR2 FNYEAQ. Trimming cost V 1 base and J 3 bases; bases outside gene matches: 6. The CDR3 loop is CASSLGAGVGYEQYF. In nucleotides, the CDR3 is TGTGCCAGCAGCTTAGGGGCGGGAGTGGGCTACGAGCAGTACTTC.

The rearrangement links TRBV5-1 to TRBJ1-3, with a weak D call TRBD1 (5 bases). CDR1 and CDR2 (germline): SGHRS, YFSETQ. V lost 0 bases, J lost 2 bases, and 9 bases lay in between. This CDR3 is built from 15 residues. CDR3 amino acids: CASSLDWGAGNTIYF. As DNA, the CDR3 is TGCGCCAGCAGCTTGGATTGGGGGGCTGGAAACACCATATATTTT.

This chain uses TRBV7-9 with TRBJ2-5, with a weak D call TRBD1 (7 bases). This CDR3 has 14 amino acids. Trimming stripped 5 bases from V and 5 bases from J, with 15 bases between. Looked up from germline, CDR1 is SEHNR and CDR2 is FQNEAQ (reference sequence). The CDR3 region is CASSQGGGAETQYF. The CDR3 nucleotides are TGTGCCAGCAGCCAAGGAGGGGGCGCGGAGACCCAGTACTTC.

The V call is TRBV19, the J call TRBJ1-1; tentatively, D is TRBD1 (5 bases). Trimming took 1 base from V and 4 from J, leaving 13 bases between them. Germline CDR1 reads LNHDA; CDR2 reads SQIVND (reference sequence). The CDR3 is 15 residues long. CDR3 DNA sequence: TGTGCCAGTAGTATAGGAGCAGGGAAGCCCACTGAAGCTTTCTTT. This translates into CASSIGAGKPTEAFF.

The chain recombines TRBV30 with TRBJ2-7; 14 nucleotides line up with TRBD2. The CDR3 consists of 13 residues. CDR1 GTSNPN and CDR2 SVGIG come from the germline V gene (reference sequence). J gave up 7 bases and V 5 bases, and 4 bases lay outside the gene matches. CDR3 sequence (DNA): TGTGCCTGGGGGACTAGCGGGAGCGGGGAGCAGTACTTC. Its protein is CAWGTSGSGEQYF.

The rearrangement uses TRBV27 and TRBJ2-7, with 9 positions matching TRBD1. The V and J ends lost 2 bases and 2 bases, in that order; junction bases with no gene match: 19. Per the germline V gene, CDR1 is MNHEY and CDR2 is SMNVEV (reference sequence). This CDR3 has 20 amino acids. Here the CDR3 reads CASSLNRGRGSVGVPYEQYF. In DNA form, the CDR3 reads TGTGCCAGCAGTTTAAACAGGGGGCGCGGATCAGTGGGGGTCCCCTACGAGCAGTACTTC.

The rearrangement links TRBV28 to TRBJ2-7, with TRBD1 identical over 7 bases. The V segment lost 7 bases and the J segment 2 bases; nucleotides outside the gene matches: 8. This CDR3 is 14 amino acids long. Germline-derived CDR1 and CDR2 are MDHEN and SYDVKM. The CDR3 region is CASNERQGTYEQYF. DNA for the CDR3: TGTGCCAGCAACGAGCGACAGGGAACCTACGAGCAGTACTTC.

CDR3 in amino acids: CASSPRFGTNYGYTF. The CDR3 DNA follows: TGTGCCAGCAGTCCCCGGTTCGGGACTAACTATGGCTACACCTTC. The V and J genes are TRBV27 and TRBJ1-2; D not certain. With 5 bases removed from V and 0 bases from J, the gap between germline ends came to 13 bases. This CDR3 contains 15 residues. Germline CDR1 and CDR2: MNHEY and SMNVEV (reference sequence).

This clone was seen only once. This chain connects TRBV7-9 to TRBJ2-1; 11 bases line up with TRBD2. The CDR3 totals 16 residues. V dropped 5 bases and J dropped 5; count of bases not matched to a gene: 8. The germline V gene has CDR1 SEHNR and CDR2 FQNEAQ (reference sequence). CDR3 sequence (DNA): TGTGCCAGCAGCCCAACTAGCGGGAGCTCAGACAATGAGCAGTTCTTC. Its protein product is CASSPTSGSSDNEQFF.

CDR3 in amino acids: CASSLMSLAGGTVRELFF. The CDR3 DNA reads TGTGCCAGCAGCCTTATGTCCCTAGCGGGAGGTACTGTCCGGGAGCTGTTTTTT. This chain connects TRBV7-9 to TRBJ2-2, with 11 bases identical to TRBD2. After removal of 5 bases from V and 9 bases from J, the junction contained 17 bases not matched to a gene. Germline CDR1 SEHNR, CDR2 FQNEAQ (reference sequence). The CDR3 is 18 residues long.

The CDR3 DNA sequence: TGTGCCAGCAGTTTCCTTGCTCCCGGGACTAGCGGATCCTACGAGCAGTACTTC. It is translated as CASSFLAPGTSGSYEQYF. This rearrangement joins TRBV28 to TRBJ2-7; TRBD2 matches 11 bases. This CDR3 contains 18 residues. After removal of 3 bases from V and 1 base from J, the junction contained 11 bases not matched to a gene. CDR1 is MDHEN and CDR2 is SYDVKM in the germline V gene.

This chain joins TRBV6-1 and TRBJ2-1; a possible D gene is TRBD1 (5 bases). Trimming removed 1 base at V and 8 bases at J, with 12 bases between. The germline gives CDR1 MNHNS, CDR2 SASEGT. The CDR3 spans 14 residues. For the CDR3, the DNA is TGTGCCAGCAGTGAAGTGGAAGGGGCCCATGAGCAGTTCTTC. This gives the protein CASSEVEGAHEQFF.

The chain has TRBV27 and TRBJ2-3; 8 bases align to TRBD2. V shed 11 bases, J shed 4 bases, and the junction held 11 bases outside the gene matches. Germline CDR1 and CDR2: MNHEY and SMNVEV (reference sequence). This CDR3 has 14 residues. CDR3 amino acids: CAAKGAGESDTQYF. CDR3 nucleotides: TGTGCCGCAAAGGGAGCGGGAGAGTCAGATACGCAGTATTTT.

This clone has a single count. The chain employs TRBV19 and TRBJ2-2; D uncertain. This CDR3 spans 14 amino acids. CDR1 and CDR2 from the germline V gene are LNHDA and SQIVND (reference sequence). Trimming stripped 10 bases from V and 2 bases from J, with 14 bases between. DNA of the CDR3: TGTGCCACCTCCTGGCTCTCCAACACCGGGGAGCTGTTTTTT. As protein: CATSWLSNTGELFF. Complete variable domain (other parts from reference TRBV19 and TRBJ2-2): DGGITQSPKYLFRKEGQNVTLSCEQNLNHDAMYWYRQDPGQGLRLIYYSQIVNDFQKGDIAEGYSVSREKKESFPLTVTSAQKNPTAFYLCATSWLSNTGELFFGEGSRLTVL.

This clone has only one observation. The chain is built from TRBV18 and TRBJ1-2; weak D call: TRBD1 (5 bases). The V gene lost 1 base and the J gene lost 8 bases, with 11 bases spanning the gap. The CDR3 contains 13 residues. The germline V gene encodes CDR1 KGHSH and CDR2 LQKENI. In DNA, the CDR3 is TGTGCCAGCTCACCACTAGGGGAGGACGGCTACACCTTC. This codes for CASSPLGEDGYTF. Based on the CDR3 plus reference TRBV18 and TRBJ1-2, the full variable domain is NAGVMQNPRHLVRRRGQEARLRCSPMKGHSHVYWYRQLPEEGLKFMVYLQKENIIDESGMPKERFSAEFPKEGPSILRIQQVVRGDSAAYFCASSPLGEDGYTFGSGTRLTVV.

Points on this clone: Mismatch with germline at one junction end may stem from a read error. This chain connects TRBV29-1 to TRBJ2-1; 8 positions agree with TRBD2. The germline CDR1 and CDR2 sequences are SQVTM and ANQGSEA. The CDR3 contains 13 residues. The CDR3 protein is CSVERLAGLISVF. The CDR3 DNA follows: TGCAGCGTTGAAAGGCTAGCGGGCCTCATCTCCGTCTTC.

V is TRBV5-1 and J is TRBJ2-1, with a weak D call TRBD2 (6 bases). The CDR3 totals 15 residues. V lost 4 bases, J lost 3 bases, and 14 bases lay in between. CDR1 is SGHRS, CDR2 YFSETQ, per germline. The CDR3 nucleotides read TGCGCCAGCAGCACGGGACGGACTAACTACAATGAGCAGTTCTTC. It is translated as CASSTGRTNYNEQFF.

This clone has just one count. V and J are TRBV5-4 and TRBJ1-2, with 8 bases fitting TRBD1. Trimming removed 8 bases from V and 0 bases from J; junction bases left unmatched: 6. Per the germline V gene, CDR1 is SGHNT and CDR2 is YYREEE (reference sequence). The CDR3 sequence is 14 residues long. DNA of the CDR3: TGTGCCAGTAGCGGACAGGGAGCTAACTATGGCTACACCTTC. Its protein is CASSGQGANYGYTF.

This rearrangement joins TRBV9 to TRBJ2-7; D is uncertain. Germline V lookup: CDR1 SGDLS, CDR2 YYNGEE. The CDR3 contains 14 residues. With 0 bases removed from V and 0 bases from J, the gap between germline ends came to 7 bases. In DNA, the CDR3 is TGTGCCAGCAGCGTAGGGCAGTCCTCCTACGAGCAGTACTTC. This gives the protein CASSVGQSSYEQYF.